This TCR beta chain originates from a study of neoadjuvant anti-PD-1 for oral cavity cancer. For the study at large: Patients mostly received three to four biweekly nivolumab doses at 3 mg/kg before surgery. Around day 43, patients without progression received a fourth nivolumab dose before surgery.

This CDR3 has 13 residues. Germline CDR1 is SGHAT and CDR2 is FQDESV (reference sequence). Trimming stripped 4 bases from V and 12 bases from J, with 16 bases between. Blood libraries mostly used roughly 0.5 ug genomic DNA, six replicates each. Profiled with immunoSEQ multiplex PCR; TCRdb holds only in-frame clones, not every one. Among roughly 14,000 clones listed, about 64% were seen once. The sequence was obtained from a person aged 40 to 85 with oral cavity squamous cell carcinoma. V gene TRBV11-1 combines with J gene TRBJ1-3, with D unresolved. Sequenced here: PBMCs, sampled before nivolumab (anti-PD-1) treatment. Here the CDR3 reads CASSSKPGRDIYF. The CDR3 bases are TGTGCCAGCAGCTCGAAGCCCGGGCGAGACATATATTTT.